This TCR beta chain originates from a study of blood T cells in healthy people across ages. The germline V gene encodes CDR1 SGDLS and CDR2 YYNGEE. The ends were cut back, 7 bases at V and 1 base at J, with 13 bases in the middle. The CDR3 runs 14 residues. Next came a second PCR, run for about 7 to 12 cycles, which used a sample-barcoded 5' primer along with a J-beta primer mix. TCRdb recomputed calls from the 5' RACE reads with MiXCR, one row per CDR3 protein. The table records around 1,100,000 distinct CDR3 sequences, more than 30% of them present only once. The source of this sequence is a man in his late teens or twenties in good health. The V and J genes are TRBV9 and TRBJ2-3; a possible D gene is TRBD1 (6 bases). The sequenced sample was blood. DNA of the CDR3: TGTGCCAGCGCACAGGGTAGGGGCACAGATACGCAGTATTTT. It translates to CASAQGRGTDTQYF.